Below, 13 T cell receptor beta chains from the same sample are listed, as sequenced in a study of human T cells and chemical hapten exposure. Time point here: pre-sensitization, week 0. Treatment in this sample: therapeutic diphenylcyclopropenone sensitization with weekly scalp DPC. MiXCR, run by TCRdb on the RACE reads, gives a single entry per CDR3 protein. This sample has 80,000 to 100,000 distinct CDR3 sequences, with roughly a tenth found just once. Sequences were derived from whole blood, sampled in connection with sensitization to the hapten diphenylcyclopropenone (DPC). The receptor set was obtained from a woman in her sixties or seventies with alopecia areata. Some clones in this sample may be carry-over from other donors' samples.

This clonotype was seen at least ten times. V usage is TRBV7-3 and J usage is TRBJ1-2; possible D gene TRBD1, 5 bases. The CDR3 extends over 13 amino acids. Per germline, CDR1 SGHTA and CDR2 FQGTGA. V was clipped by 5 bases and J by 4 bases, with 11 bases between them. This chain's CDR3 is CASSPGTVYGYTF. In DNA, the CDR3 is TGTGCCAGCAGCCCCGGGACGGTCTATGGCTACACCTTC.

The CDR3 spells CASSPPGGPPIVELFF. The CDR3 region has the DNA TGCGCCAGCAGCCCCCCCGGAGGGCCACCAATTGTGGAACTGTTTTTT. The V call is TRBV4-1, the J call TRBJ1-4; D remains unclear. This CDR3 spans 16 amino acids. Germline CDR1 and CDR2: MGHRA and YSYEKL. Trimming pared 4 bases from V and 12 bases from J, leaving 24 bases between.

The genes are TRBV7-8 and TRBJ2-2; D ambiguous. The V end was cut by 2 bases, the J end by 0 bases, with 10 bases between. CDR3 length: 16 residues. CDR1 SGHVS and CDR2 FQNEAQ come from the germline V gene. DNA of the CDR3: TGTGCCAGCAGCTTACGGGCTGGCACGAACACCGGGGAGCTGTTTTTT. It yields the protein CASSLRAGTNTGELFF.

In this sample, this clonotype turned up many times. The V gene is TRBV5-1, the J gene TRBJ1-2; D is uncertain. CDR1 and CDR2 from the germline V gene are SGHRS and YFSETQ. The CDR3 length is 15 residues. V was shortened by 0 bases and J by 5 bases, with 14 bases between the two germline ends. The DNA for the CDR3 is TGCGCCAGCAGCTTGGTTGTGACGGACGTTTATGGCTACACCTTC. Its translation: CASSLVVTDVYGYTF.

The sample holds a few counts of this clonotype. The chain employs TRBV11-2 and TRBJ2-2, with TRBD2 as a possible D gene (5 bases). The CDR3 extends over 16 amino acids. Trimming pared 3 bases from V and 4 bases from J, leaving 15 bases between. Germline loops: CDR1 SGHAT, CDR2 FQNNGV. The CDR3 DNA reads TGTGCCAGCAGCTTCAGGCGGGCTCGGGTCACCGGGGAGCTGTTTTTT. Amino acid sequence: CASSFRRARVTGELFF.

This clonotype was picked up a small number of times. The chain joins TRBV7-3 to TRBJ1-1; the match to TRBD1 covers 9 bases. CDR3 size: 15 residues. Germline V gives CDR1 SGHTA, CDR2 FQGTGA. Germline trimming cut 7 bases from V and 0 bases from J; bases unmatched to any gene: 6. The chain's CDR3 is CASKLQGAVNTEAFF. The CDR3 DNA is TGTGCCAGCAAACTACAGGGGGCGGTGAACACTGAAGCTTTCTTT.

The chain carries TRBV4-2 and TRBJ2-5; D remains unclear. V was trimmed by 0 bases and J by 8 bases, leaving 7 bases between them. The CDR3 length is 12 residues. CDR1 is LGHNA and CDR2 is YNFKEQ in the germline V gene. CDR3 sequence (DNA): TGTGCCAGCAGCCAAGACCAAAGCACCCAGTACTTC. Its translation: CASSQDQSTQYF.

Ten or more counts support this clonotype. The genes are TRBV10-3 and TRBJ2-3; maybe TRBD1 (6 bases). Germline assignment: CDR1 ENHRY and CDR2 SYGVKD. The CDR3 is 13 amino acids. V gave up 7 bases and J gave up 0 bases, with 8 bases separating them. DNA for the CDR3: TGTGCCATCAAGAGGGGGAGCACAGATACGCAGTATTTT. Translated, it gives CAIKRGSTDTQYF.

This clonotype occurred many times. The CDR3 spells CASSLGGQSNQPQHF. CDR3 coding DNA: TGCGCCAGCAGCTTGGGGGGCCAAAGCAATCAGCCCCAGCATTTT. This chain uses TRBV5-1 with TRBJ1-5; D perhaps matches TRBD1 (5 bases). Germline CDR1 SGHRS, CDR2 YFSETQ. V was cut by 0 bases and J by 1 base, with 8 bases left in between. CDR3 length: 15 residues.

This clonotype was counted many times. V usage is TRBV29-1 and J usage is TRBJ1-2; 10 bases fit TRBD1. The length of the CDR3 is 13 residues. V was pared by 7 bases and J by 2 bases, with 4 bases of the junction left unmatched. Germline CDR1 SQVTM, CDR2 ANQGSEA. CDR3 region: CSAPGQGNYGYTF. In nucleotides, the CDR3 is TGCAGCGCACCGGGACAGGGGAACTATGGCTACACCTTC.

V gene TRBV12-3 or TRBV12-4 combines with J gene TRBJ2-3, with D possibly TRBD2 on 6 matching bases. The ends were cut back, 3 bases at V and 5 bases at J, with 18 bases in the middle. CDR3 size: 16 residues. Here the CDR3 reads CASSLMGGFGGDTQYF. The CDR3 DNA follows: TGTGCCAGCAGTTTGATGGGGGGATTCGGAGGAGATACGCAGTATTTT.

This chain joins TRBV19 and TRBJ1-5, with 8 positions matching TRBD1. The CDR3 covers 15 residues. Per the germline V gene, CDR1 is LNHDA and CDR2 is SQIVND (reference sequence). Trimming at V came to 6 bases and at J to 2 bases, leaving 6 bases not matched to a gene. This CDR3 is CASSMTGVGNQPQHF. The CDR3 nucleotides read TGTGCCAGTAGCATGACAGGGGTCGGCAATCAGCCCCAGCATTTT.

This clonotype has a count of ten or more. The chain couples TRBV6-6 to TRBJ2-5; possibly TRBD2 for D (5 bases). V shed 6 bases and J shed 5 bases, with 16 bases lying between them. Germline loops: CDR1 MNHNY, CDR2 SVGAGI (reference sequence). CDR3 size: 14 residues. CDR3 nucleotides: TGTGCCAGCAGCCATACACTAGTCCCTGAGACCCAGTACTTC. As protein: CASSHTLVPETQYF.